What follows is one TCR beta chain and its context. One end of the junction fails to match germline, which may point to a read error. In germline, CDR1 is SEHNR, CDR2 FQNEAQ (reference sequence). This CDR3 is built from 13 residues. This specimen comes from a study of CD8+CD57+ T cells in acquired aplastic anemia. Genomic DNA acted as the template from which TCR beta VDJ combination and CDR3 sequence profiling were carried out. TCRdb re-called the reads with MiXCR, one entry per CDR3 protein. This sample carries a few hundred thousand distinct CDR3 sequences, approximately 33% of them seen once, and the ten largest clones take 0.75% to 0.95%. Patients who underwent sequencing had shown CD8+CD57+ cell expansion by flow cytometry.

The sample comprised sorted CD4+, CD8+, or CD8+CD57+ T cells (not recorded which) from PBMCs. The chain recombines TRBV7-9 with TRBJ2-7; D is undetermined. The source of this sequence is a human donor with aplastic anemia. The DNA of the CDR3 is TGTGCCAGCAGCTTAGGATCCTCCTGCGAGCAGTACTTC. It specifies CASSLGSSCEQYF.